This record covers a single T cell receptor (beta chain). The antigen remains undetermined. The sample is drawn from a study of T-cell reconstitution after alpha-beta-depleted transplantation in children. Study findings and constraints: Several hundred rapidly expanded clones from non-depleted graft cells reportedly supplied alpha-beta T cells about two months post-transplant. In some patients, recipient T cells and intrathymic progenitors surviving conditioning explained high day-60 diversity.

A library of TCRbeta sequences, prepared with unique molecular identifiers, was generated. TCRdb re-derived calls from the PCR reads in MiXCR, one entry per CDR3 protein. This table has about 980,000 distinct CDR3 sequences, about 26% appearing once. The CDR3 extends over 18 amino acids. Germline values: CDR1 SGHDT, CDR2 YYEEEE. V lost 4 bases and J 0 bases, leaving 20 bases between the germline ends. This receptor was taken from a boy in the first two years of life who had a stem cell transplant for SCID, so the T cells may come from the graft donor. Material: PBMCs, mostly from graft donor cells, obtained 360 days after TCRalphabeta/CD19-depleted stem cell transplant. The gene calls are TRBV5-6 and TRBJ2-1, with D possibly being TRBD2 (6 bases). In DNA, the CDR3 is TGTGCCAGCAGCGCCACCTGGGGCGGGGTTAGCTCCTACAATGAGCAGTTCTTC. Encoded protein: CASSATWGGVSSYNEQFF.